These T cell receptor beta chains were read from a single sample in a study of T cells after yellow fever vaccination. Each CDR3 protein is one row after TCRdb ran MiXCR on the 5' RACE reads. The repertoire holds about 320,000 distinct CDR3 sequences, with around 10% as singletons. The starting material was CD4+ T cells sorted from PBMCs, obtained 45 days after the yellow fever booster vaccination. Receptor source: a man between 18 and 29 years old who received the YFV17D yellow fever vaccine. Each CDR3 is given with its conserved first and last residue. The order of the fields is V gene, J gene, clone size, D gene, CDR3 protein, CDR3 DNA. D genes are given only for firm matches. Not every row has a clone size; where given, it reads once, few, many or a size class.

v_gene: TRBV20-1; j_gene: TRBJ1-2; abundance: many; d_gene: NA; CDR3aa: CSARDLASGYTF; CDR3nt: TGCAGTGCTAGAGATTTGGCGTCCGGCTACACCTTC
v_gene: TRBV19; j_gene: TRBJ1-4; abundance: few; d_gene: NA; CDR3aa: CASRGQAATNEKLFF; CDR3nt: TGTGCCAGTAGAGGTCAAGCAGCAACTAATGAAAAACTGTTTTTT
v_gene: TRBV28; j_gene: TRBJ1-3; abundance: NA; d_gene: NA; CDR3aa: CASSFYSGNTIYF; CDR3nt: TGTGCCAGCAGTTTCTACTCTGGAAACACCATATATTTT
v_gene: TRBV10-3; j_gene: TRBJ2-3; abundance: many; d_gene: NA; CDR3aa: CATQTSQGNTDTQYF; CDR3nt: TGTGCCACCCAGACCTCACAAGGAAACACAGATACGCAGTATTTT
v_gene: TRBV6-5; j_gene: TRBJ1-6; abundance: few; d_gene: NA; CDR3aa: CASSYRPGGNSPLHF; CDR3nt: TGTGCCAGCAGTTACCGGCCCGGGGGAAATTCACCCCTCCACTTT
v_gene: TRBV4-2; j_gene: TRBJ2-6; abundance: NA; d_gene: NA; CDR3aa: CASSQDRGGYLSGANVLTF; CDR3nt: TGTGCCAGCAGCCAAGATAGGGGGGGATATTTATCTGGGGCCAACGTCCTGACTTTC
v_gene: TRBV10-1; j_gene: TRBJ1-4; abundance: NA; d_gene: NA; CDR3aa: CASKGSGEKLFF; CDR3nt: TGCGCCAGCAAGGGTTCAGGTGAAAAACTGTTTTTT
v_gene: TRBV1; j_gene: TRBJ2-5; abundance: few; d_gene: NA; CDR3aa: CTSSLETDFQETQYF; CDR3nt: TGCACCAGCAGCCTAGAAACGGACTTCCAAGAGACCCAGTACTTC
v_gene: TRBV7-2; j_gene: TRBJ2-5; abundance: few; d_gene: TRBD1; CDR3aa: CASSLVGTGAGPQYF; CDR3nt: TGTGCCAGCAGCTTAGTCGGGACAGGCGCCGGTCCCCAGTACTTC
v_gene: TRBV5-1; j_gene: TRBJ2-5; abundance: few; d_gene: NA; CDR3aa: CASSPGGPGAQYF; CDR3nt: TGCGCCAGCAGCCCCGGGGGGCCGGGGGCCCAGTACTTC
v_gene: TRBV20-1; j_gene: TRBJ1-4; abundance: few; d_gene: NA; CDR3aa: CSARDRAGEKLFF; CDR3nt: TGCAGTGCTAGAGACCGGGCGGGTGAAAAACTGTTTTTT
v_gene: TRBV6-1; j_gene: TRBJ1-5; abundance: NA; d_gene: NA; CDR3aa: CASILLGMDQPQHF; CDR3nt: TGTGCCAGCATACTGCTCGGTATGGATCAGCCCCAGCATTTT
v_gene: TRBV10-3; j_gene: TRBJ1-2; abundance: NA; d_gene: NA; CDR3aa: CAISEIGRDYGYTF; CDR3nt: TGTGCCATCAGTGAAATAGGGAGAGACTATGGCTACACCTTC
v_gene: TRBV18; j_gene: TRBJ2-5; abundance: many; d_gene: NA; CDR3aa: CASSTRGQETQYF; CDR3nt: TGTGCCAGCTCAACGAGGGGTCAAGAGACCCAGTACTTC
v_gene: TRBV5-1; j_gene: TRBJ2-2; abundance: many; d_gene: TRBD1; CDR3aa: CASRRQGEATGELFF; CDR3nt: TGCGCCAGCAGACGACAGGGAGAGGCCACCGGGGAGCTGTTTTTT